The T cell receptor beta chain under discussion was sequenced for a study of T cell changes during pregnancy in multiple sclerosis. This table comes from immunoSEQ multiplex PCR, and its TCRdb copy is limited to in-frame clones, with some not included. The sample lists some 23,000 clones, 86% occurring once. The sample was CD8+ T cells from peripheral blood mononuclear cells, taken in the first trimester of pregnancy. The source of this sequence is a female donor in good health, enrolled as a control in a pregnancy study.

CDR3 amino acids: CASSDTSGTGYDEQFF. In nucleotides, the CDR3 is TGTGCCAGCAGTGACACTTCCGGGACAGGGTATGATGAGCAGTTCTTC. The V gene is TRBV6-4, the J gene TRBJ2-1; 9 nucleotides agree with TRBD1. The CDR3 is 16 amino acids. V shed 2 bases, J shed 8 bases, and the junction held 10 bases outside the gene matches. Germline V lookup: CDR1 MRHNA, CDR2 SNTAGT.